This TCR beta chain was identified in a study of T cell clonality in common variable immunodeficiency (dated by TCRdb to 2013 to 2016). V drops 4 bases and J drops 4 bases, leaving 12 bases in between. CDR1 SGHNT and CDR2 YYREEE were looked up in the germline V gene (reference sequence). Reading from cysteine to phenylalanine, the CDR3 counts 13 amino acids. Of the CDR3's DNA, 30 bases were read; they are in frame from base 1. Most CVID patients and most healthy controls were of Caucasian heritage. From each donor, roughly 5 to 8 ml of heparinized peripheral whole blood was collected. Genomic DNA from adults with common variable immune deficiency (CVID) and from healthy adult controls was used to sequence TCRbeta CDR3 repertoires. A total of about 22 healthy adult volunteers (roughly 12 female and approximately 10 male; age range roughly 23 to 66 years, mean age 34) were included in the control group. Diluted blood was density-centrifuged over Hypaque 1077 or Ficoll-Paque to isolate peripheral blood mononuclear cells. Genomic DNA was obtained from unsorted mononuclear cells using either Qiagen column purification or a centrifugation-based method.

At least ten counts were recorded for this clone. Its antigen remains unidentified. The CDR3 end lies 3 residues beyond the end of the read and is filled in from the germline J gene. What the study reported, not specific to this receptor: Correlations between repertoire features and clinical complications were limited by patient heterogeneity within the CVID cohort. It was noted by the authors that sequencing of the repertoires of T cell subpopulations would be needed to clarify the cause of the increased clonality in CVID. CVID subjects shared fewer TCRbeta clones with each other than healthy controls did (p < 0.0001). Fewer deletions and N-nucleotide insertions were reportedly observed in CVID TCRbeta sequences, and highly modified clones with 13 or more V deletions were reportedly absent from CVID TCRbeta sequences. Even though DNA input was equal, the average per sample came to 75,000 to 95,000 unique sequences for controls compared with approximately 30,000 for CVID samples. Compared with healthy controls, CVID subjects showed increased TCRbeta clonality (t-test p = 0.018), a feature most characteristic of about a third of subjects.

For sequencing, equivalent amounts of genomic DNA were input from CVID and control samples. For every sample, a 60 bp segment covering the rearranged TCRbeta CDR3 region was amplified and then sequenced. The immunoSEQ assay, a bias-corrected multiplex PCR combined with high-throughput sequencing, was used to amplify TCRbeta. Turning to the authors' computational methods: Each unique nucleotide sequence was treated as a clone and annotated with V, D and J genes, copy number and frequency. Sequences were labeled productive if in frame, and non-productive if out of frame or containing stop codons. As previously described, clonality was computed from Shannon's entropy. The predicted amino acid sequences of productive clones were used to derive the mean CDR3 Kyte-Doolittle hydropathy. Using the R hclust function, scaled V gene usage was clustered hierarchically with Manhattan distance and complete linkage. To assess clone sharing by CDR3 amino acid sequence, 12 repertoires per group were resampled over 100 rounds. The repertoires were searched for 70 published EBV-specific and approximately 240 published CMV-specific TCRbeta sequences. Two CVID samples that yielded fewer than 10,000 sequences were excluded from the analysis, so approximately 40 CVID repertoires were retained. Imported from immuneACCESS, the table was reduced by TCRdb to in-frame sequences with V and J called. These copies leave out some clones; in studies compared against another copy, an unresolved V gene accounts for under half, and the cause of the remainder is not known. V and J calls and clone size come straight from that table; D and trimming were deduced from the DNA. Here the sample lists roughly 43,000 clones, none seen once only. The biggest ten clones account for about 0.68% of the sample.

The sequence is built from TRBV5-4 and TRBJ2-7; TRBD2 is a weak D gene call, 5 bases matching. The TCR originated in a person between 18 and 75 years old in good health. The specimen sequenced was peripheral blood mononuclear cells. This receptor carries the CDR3 CASSPTGEYEQYF. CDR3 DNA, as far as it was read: TGTGCCAGCAGCCCGACCGGGGAGTACGAG.